The present entry profiles one TCR beta chain with its context. This record comes from a study of blood T cell repertoires in COVID-19. From germline, CDR1 is SGHTA and CDR2 FQGNSA. The V gene lost 7 bases and the J gene lost 4 bases, with 17 bases spanning the gap. This CDR3 comprises 15 residues. The method was immunoSEQ multiplex PCR; TCRdb's version includes in-frame clones alone and lacks a portion of them. The repertoire holds around 100,000 clones, with over 80% as singletons. The genes are TRBV7-2 and TRBJ1-5, with D hard to call. The source material was peripheral blood. This TCR derives from a middle-aged man with acute or convalescent COVID-19. CDR3 coding DNA: TGTGCCAGCACCACTCGCGGCGGAGGAAATCAGCCCCAGCATTTT. Its translation: CASTTRGGGNQPQHF. Based on the CDR3 plus reference TRBV7-2 and TRBJ1-5, the full variable domain is GAGVSQSPSNKVTEKGKDVELRCDPISGHTALYWYRQSLGQGLEFLIYFQGNSAPDKSGLPSDRFSAERTGGSVSTLTIQRTQQEDSAVYLCASTTRGGGNQPQHFGDGTRLSIL.